Below, 27 T cell receptor beta chains from the same sample are listed, as sequenced in a study of beta chain features in type 1 diabetes (dated by TCRdb to between 2018 and 2020). Library method: the immunoSEQ multiplex PCR assay. The entire isolated RNA was reverse transcribed using the High Capacity cDNA Reverse Transcription Kit, and thus expressed TCRB transcripts were sequenced. Imported from immuneACCESS, the table was reduced by TCRdb to in-frame sequences with V and J called. These copies leave out some clones; in studies compared against another copy, an unresolved V gene accounts for under half, and the cause of the remainder is not known. The sample yields about 300,000 clones; about 8.5% were counted once. The top ten constitute approximately 0.99% of the sample. The sequencing sample was made of central memory CD4+ T cells from blood. These receptors came from a woman aged 18-29 years in good health.

At least ten counts were recorded for this clone. V and J are TRBV11-3 and TRBJ2-5; 12 bases align to TRBD2. The CDR3 runs 16 residues. Losses at the gene ends were 4 bases for V and 4 bases for J; bases not matched to a gene: 7. Germline CDR1 reads SGHNT; CDR2 reads YENEEA. CDR3 coding DNA: TGTGCCAGCAGCTCCAAGACTAGCGGGGGATCAGAGACCCAGTACTTC. It translates to CASSSKTSGGSETQYF.

This clone was observed a handful of times. The rearrangement links TRBV4-3 to TRBJ1-2; 8 nucleotides align to TRBD1. Trimming cost V 4 bases and J 5 bases; bases outside gene matches: 6. The CDR3 loop spans 14 amino acids. Per the germline V gene, CDR1 is LGHNA and CDR2 is YSLEER. CDR3 bases: TGCGCCAGCAGCCTGAGGACAGGGCGATATGGCTACACCTTC. The encoded protein is CASSLRTGRYGYTF.

The genes are TRBV9 and TRBJ2-6; TRBD1 matches at 7 bases. This CDR3 is built from 19 residues. V dropped 4 bases and J dropped 0; count of bases not matched to a gene: 13. Germline V lookup: CDR1 SGDLS, CDR2 YYNGEE. In DNA form, the CDR3 reads TGTGCCAGCAGCCCCAACCCAGGGGGACCTAGCTCTGGGGCCAACGTCCTGACTTTC. Protein product: CASSPNPGGPSSGANVLTF. Full variable domain (rest looked up from reference TRBV9 and TRBJ2-6): DSGVTQTPKHLITATGQRVTLRCSPRSGDLSVYWYQQSLDQGLQFLIQYYNGEERAKGNILERFSAQQFPDLHSELNLSSLELGDSALYFCASSPNPGGPSSGANVLTFGAGSRLTVL.

This clone was seen at least ten times. The chain joins TRBV7-2 to TRBJ2-4; 8 nucleotides match TRBD2. With 5 bases clipped from V and 2 bases from J, the junction kept 11 bases outside the gene matches. CDR1 and CDR2 from the germline V gene are SGHTA and FQGNSA. The CDR3 contains 17 residues. The CDR3: CASSLIATSATKNIQYF. The CDR3 DNA is TGTGCCAGCAGCCTCATCGCGACTAGCGCAACCAAAAACATTCAGTACTTC.

This rearrangement joins TRBV4-2 to TRBJ1-5; 8 nucleotides align to TRBD1. The ends lost 4 bases at V and 3 bases at J; junction bases unmatched: 8. Germline loops: CDR1 LGHNA, CDR2 YNFKEQ. The CDR3 sequence is 16 residues long. The CDR3, as DNA: TGTGCCAGCAGCCTCCACGGACAGGGAGACAATCAGCCCCAGCATTTT. This encodes CASSLHGQGDNQPQHF.

This clone was detected only a few times. This chain uses TRBV2 with TRBJ1-1; D possibly corresponds to TRBD1 (6 bases). This CDR3 is 13 amino acids long. V lost 3 bases, J lost 3 bases, and 8 bases lay in between. Looked up from germline, CDR1 is SNHLY and CDR2 is FYNNEI. CDR3: CASSEEGDTEAFF. CDR3 bases: TGTGCCAGCAGTGAGGAGGGGGACACTGAAGCTTTCTTT.

This sequence joins TRBV6-5 and TRBJ2-1; 11 positions match TRBD2. J gave up 3 bases and V 6 bases, and 4 bases lay outside the gene matches. The germline CDR1 and CDR2 sequences are MNHEY and SVGAGI. There are 15 residues in the CDR3. The CDR3 bases are TGTGCCAGCAGGATAGCGGGGGGGCTCTACAATGAGCAGTTCTTC. Encoded protein: CASRIAGGLYNEQFF.

This clone was seen only a few times. V is TRBV27 and J is TRBJ2-1; D remains unclear. V shed 5 bases and J shed 9 bases, with 17 bases lying between them. The CDR3 spans 14 residues. The germline CDR1 and CDR2 sequences are MNHEY and SMNVEV (reference sequence). The CDR3 region is CASSLTGRKLEQFF. The DNA for the CDR3 is TGTGCCAGCAGTCTCACCGGACGCAAGCTTGAGCAGTTCTTC.

This clone was found a few times. V gene TRBV29-1 combines with J gene TRBJ2-3; D gene unclear. CDR3 length equals 14 residues. Germline CDR1 SQVTM, CDR2 ANQGSEA. Trimming cost V 6 bases and J 0 bases, with 13 bases left between them. CDR3 region: CSVSWAASTDTQYF. The CDR3, as DNA: TGCAGCGTGAGCTGGGCAGCTAGCACAGATACGCAGTATTTT.

V usage is TRBV18 and J usage is TRBJ2-5; TRBD1 might be the D (6 bases). Germline CDR1 is KGHSH and CDR2 is LQKENI. There are 17 residues in the CDR3. Trimming shortened V by 3 bases and J by 2 bases, and 19 bases separated the two germline ends. The CDR3 loop reads CASSPGQLFIPQETQYF. The CDR3 DNA is TGTGCCAGCTCACCCGGACAGTTATTCATTCCACAAGAGACCCAGTACTTC.

This clone was counted between two and nine times. The genes are TRBV4-2 and TRBJ1-4; D unresolved. CDR3 size: 15 residues. Trimming left V 1 base short and J 4 bases short, with 10 bases between. Germline assignment: CDR1 LGHNA and CDR2 YNFKEQ. CDR3: CASSQVGGSNEKLFF. For the CDR3, the DNA is TGTGCCAGCAGCCAAGTCGGAGGAAGTAATGAAAAACTGTTTTTT.

The CDR3 region is CASSPYGGRWDEQFF. DNA for the CDR3: TGTGCCAGCAGCCCTTACGGGGGGCGGTGGGATGAGCAGTTCTTC. The V and J genes are TRBV7-2 and TRBJ2-1, with D perhaps matching TRBD2 (7 bases). Germline V CDR1 and CDR2: SGHTA, FQGNSA. The CDR3 has 15 amino acids. Trimming removed 5 bases at V and 8 bases at J, with 19 bases between.

The V call is TRBV7-3, the J call TRBJ2-5; 11 bases line up with TRBD1. This CDR3 region has 15 residues. The germline V gene has CDR1 SGHTA and CDR2 FQGTGA. Losses at the gene ends were 8 bases for V and 5 bases for J; bases not matched to a gene: 10. CDR3: CASQRLGTGGETQYF. The CDR3 DNA follows: TGTGCCAGCCAGCGACTCGGGACAGGGGGTGAGACCCAGTACTTC.

The V call is TRBV18, the J call TRBJ1-1; D remains ambiguous. Germline lookup yields CDR1 KGHSH and CDR2 LQKENI. V shed 1 base and J shed 1 base, with 13 bases lying between them. The CDR3 is 16 residues long. In nucleotides, the CDR3 is TGTGCCAGCTCACCACTTCAGCTGGGAACGAACACTGAAGCTTTCTTT. Translated: CASSPLQLGTNTEAFF.

The J gene is TRBJ1-3, the V gene TRBV7-9; tentative D call: TRBD1 (6 bases). CDR3 length: 14 residues. V was clipped by 5 bases and J by 0 bases, with 8 bases between them. Germline V CDR1 and CDR2: SEHNR, FQNEAQ (reference sequence). This CDR3 reads CASSTTGSGNTIYF. The CDR3 DNA reads as TGTGCCAGCAGCACGACAGGCTCTGGAAACACCATATATTTT.

A few counts support this clone. V gene TRBV4-3 combines with J gene TRBJ2-2; D is perhaps TRBD2 (5 bases). Germline lookup yields CDR1 LGHNA and CDR2 YSLEER. The CDR3 spans 14 residues. V was shortened by 5 bases and J by 5 bases, with 12 bases between the two germline ends. Here the CDR3 DNA reads TGCGCCAGCAGCGCCTTAGCGAGAACCGGGGAGCTGTTTTTT. Amino acids: CASSALARTGELFF.

A few counts support this clone. One end of the junction varies from germline; a read error may be responsible. The chain's CDR3 is CASSMGRLAEIF. The CDR3 DNA is TGTGCCAGTAGTATGGGGAGACTAGCGGAAATCTTC. This rearrangement joins TRBV19 to TRBJ2-7; 9 bases are a match to TRBD2. In germline, CDR1 is LNHDA, CDR2 SQIVND (reference sequence). CDR3 length equals 12 residues.

This clone showed up just a few times. The CDR3 sequence is CASSLKIPGLSPNEQFF. For the CDR3, the DNA is TGTGCCAGCAGCTTAAAAATCCCGGGACTTTCTCCCAATGAGCAGTTCTTC. This chain links TRBV7-3 with TRBJ2-1; the D gene is possibly TRBD2 (6 bases). This CDR3 has 17 amino acids. Trimming stripped 1 base from V and 6 bases from J, with 19 bases between. Germline V lookup: CDR1 SGHTA, CDR2 FQGTGA.

This clone was found a few times. The chain links TRBV7-2 to TRBJ1-2, with D maybe TRBD1 (5 bases). V dropped 5 bases and J dropped 6 bases, with 13 bases sitting between them. CDR1 and CDR2 from the germline V gene are SGHTA and FQGNSA. The CDR3 is 13 amino acids. As DNA, the CDR3 is TGTGCCAGCAGCCCCCGCAGGGTAGATGGCTACACCTTC. Protein sequence: CASSPRRVDGYTF.

In its sample, this clone was seen a few times. The chain links TRBV2 to TRBJ2-7; 8 bases align to TRBD1. CDR1 is SNHLY, CDR2 FYNNEI, per germline. Unmatched junction bases numbered 5, after V lost 2 bases and J lost 2 bases. CDR3 size: 15 residues. CDR3 in DNA: TGTGCCAGCAGTGAATCCCAGGGGGCGGCCTACGAGCAGTACGTC. Translating it yields CASSESQGAAYEQYV.

This clone turned up a few times. The gene calls are TRBV4-2 and TRBJ2-5; unclear D gene. Germline CDR1 is LGHNA and CDR2 is YNFKEQ. The ends were cut back, 3 bases at V and 5 bases at J, with 7 bases in the middle. The CDR3 loop spans 12 amino acids. DNA of the CDR3: TGTGCCAGCAGCCAGTCTCGGGAGACCCAGTACTTC. It translates to CASSQSRETQYF.

This clone was counted between two and nine times. The rearrangement links TRBV2 to TRBJ2-3, with D tentatively TRBD1 (6 bases). The CDR3 contains 17 residues. V lost 10 bases, J lost 3 bases, and 26 bases lay in between. Germline V gene lookup returns CDR1 SNHLY and CDR2 FYNNEI. CDR3 sequence (DNA): TGTGCCACCCCTAGAGGGACATCATTGGTTCCGACAGATACGCAGTATTTT. Amino acids: CATPRGTSLVPTDTQYF. Together with reference TRBV2 and TRBJ2-3, the CDR3 gives the full variable domain: EPEVTQTPSHQVTQMGQEVILRCVPISNHLYFYWYRQILGQKVEFLVSFYNNEISEKSEIFDDQFSVERPDGSNFTLKIRSTKLEDSAMYFCATPRGTSLVPTDTQYFGPGTRLTVL.

The J gene is TRBJ2-7, the V gene TRBV2; 8 nucleotides align to TRBD1. Germline CDR1 is SNHLY and CDR2 is FYNNEI. After removal of 3 bases from V and 6 bases from J, the junction contained 4 bases not matched to a gene. The CDR3 sequence is 13 residues long. CDR3 residues: CASSEDRDAEQYV. Here the CDR3 DNA reads TGTGCCAGCAGTGAGGACAGGGACGCCGAGCAGTACGTC.

This clone was observed a handful of times. The chain recombines TRBV19 with TRBJ2-4, with D hard to call. The germline gives CDR1 LNHDA, CDR2 SQIVND (reference sequence). Trimming shortened V by 3 bases and J by 5 bases, and 11 bases separated the two germline ends. The CDR3 spans 14 residues. The CDR3 DNA reads as TGTGCCAGTAGTATTTGGAGACGCCAAAACATTCAGTACTTC. As protein: CASSIWRRQNIQYF.

This clone was seen a few times. V and J are TRBV28 and TRBJ1-2; D not certain. Germline V gene lookup returns CDR1 MDHEN and CDR2 SYDVKM. Between the trimmed V and J ends, which lost 6 bases and 4 bases, there was a span of 18 bases. The CDR3 has 15 residues. The DNA for the CDR3 is TGTGCCAGCAGATCGCATGCCCCCGGAATCTATGGCTACACCTTC. Encoded protein: CASRSHAPGIYGYTF.

This chain connects TRBV7-9 to TRBJ1-3; D unresolved. The CDR3 totals 14 residues. Germline V gene sequence: CDR1 SEHNR, CDR2 FQNEAQ (reference sequence). The V end lost 0 bases, the J end lost 1 base, and 4 bases lay between the germline ends. The CDR3 DNA reads TGTGCCAGCAGCTTAGCAGGTTCTGGAAACACCATATATTTT. Amino acids: CASSLAGSGNTIYF.

V is TRBV11-2 and J is TRBJ1-2; D gene unclear. The CDR3 loop spans 12 amino acids. V gave up 1 base and J gave up 13 bases, with 13 bases separating them. Germline-derived CDR1 and CDR2 are SGHAT and FQNNGV. The CDR3 is CASSLAGGYVTF. The DNA of the CDR3 is TGTGCCAGCAGCTTAGCAGGCGGTTACGTCACCTTC.